A selection of T cell receptor beta chains follows, all from one sample in a study of identical twins. TCRdb itself ran the 5' RACE reads through MiXCR, one entry per CDR3 protein. The sample holds fewer than 250,000 distinct CDR3 sequences, around 6.8% seen once. The same data also contributed to another study, on yellow fever vaccine responses in identical twins.

The sequenced material came from memory (CD45RO+) T cells sorted from blood. The receptor set was obtained from a woman aged 18-29 years in good health. The CDR3 runs from the conserved cysteine through the conserved F or W.

V,CDR3
TRBV12-3/TRBV12-4,CASSRQGSNYEQYF
TRBV28,CASSSPSPGELFF
TRBV3-1,CASSQPMTRASANEQFF
TRBV19,CASSSKGAYYGYTF
TRBV29-1,CSVVETYNEQFF
TRBV7-2,CASSLAFLLETQYF
TRBV5-1,CASSTSGSGANVLTF
TRBV3-1,CASSHPTRGSQETQYF
TRBV7-8,CASTMAGSTTWGAFF
TRBV29-1,CSARGLEEKLFF
TRBV7-2,CASSLDRGAQPQHF
TRBV18,CASSPRVQLNEQFF
TRBV6-5,CASSYSRDASYEQYF
TRBV25-1,CASSKLSSGANVLTF
TRBV15,CATSRPSGLASEQYF
TRBV27,CASSGLAAQETQYF
TRBV29-1,CSVETLGSGGTEAFF
TRBV12-3/TRBV12-4,CASATGAGRSPLHF
TRBV18,CASSPSGSGGYEQYF
TRBV20-1,CSARLAGEINEQYF
TRBV20-1,CRGGDRATGELFF
TRBV5-1,CASSSNPGFFSSPLHF
TRBV9,CASSYTGAKDTQYF
TRBV25-1,CASARGWETQYF
TRBV5-4,CASSTFDREETQYF
TRBV7-9,CASSSPSSGDTEAFF
TRBV6-5,CASSYSAIITGGGSEAFF
TRBV5-1,CASSFPTVNNEQFF
TRBV3-1,CASSQDSSREQFF
TRBV3-1,CASSQDHGTSGTEQFF
TRBV7-2,CASSRLAGGGEQFF
TRBV11-2,CASSLDLDVSTGELFF
TRBV18,CASSQQSGATTNEKLFF
TRBV12-3/TRBV12-4,CASSSIPMGQRMNQPQHF
TRBV4-3,CASSRTQSSYNEQFF
TRBV5-1,CASSGPNYSADGYTF
TRBV7-2,CASSFVAGTFQETQYF
TRBV12-3/TRBV12-4,CASILQGMNTEAFF
TRBV11-2,CASSLGLTSYNEQFF
TRBV7-9,CASTETGGTSTDTQYF
TRBV11-2,CASSGGIGQYNEQFF
TRBV10-3,CAISPFSGGGEQYF
TRBV20-1,CSATSGGQNTDTQYF
TRBV28,CASRVDISPLHF
TRBV28,CASSLLASGGETQYF
TRBV10-3,CAISDGDMNTEAFF
TRBV5-8,CASSIEGELIYGYTF